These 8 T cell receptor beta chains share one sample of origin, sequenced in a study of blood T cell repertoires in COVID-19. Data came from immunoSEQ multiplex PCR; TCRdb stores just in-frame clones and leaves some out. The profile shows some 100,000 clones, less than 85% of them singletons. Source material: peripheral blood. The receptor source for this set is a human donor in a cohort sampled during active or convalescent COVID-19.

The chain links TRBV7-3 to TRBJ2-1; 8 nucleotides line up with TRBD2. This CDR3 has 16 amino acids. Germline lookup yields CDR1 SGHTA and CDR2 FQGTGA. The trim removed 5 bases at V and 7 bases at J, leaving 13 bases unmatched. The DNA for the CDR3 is TGTGCCAGCAGCCCCCGCCCGGCGGGAGGAGATAATGAGCAGTTCTTC. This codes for CASSPRPAGGDNEQFF.

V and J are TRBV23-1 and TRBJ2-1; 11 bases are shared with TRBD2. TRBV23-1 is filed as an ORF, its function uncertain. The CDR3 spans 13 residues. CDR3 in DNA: TGCGATCCGCTAGCGGGAGGTAAAAATGAGCAGTTCTTC. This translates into CDPLAGGKNEQFF.

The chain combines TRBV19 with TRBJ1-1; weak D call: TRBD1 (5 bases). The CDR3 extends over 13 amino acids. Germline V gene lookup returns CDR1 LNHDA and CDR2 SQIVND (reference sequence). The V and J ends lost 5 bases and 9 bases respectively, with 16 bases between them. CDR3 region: CASSVDRALKAFF. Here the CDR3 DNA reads TGTGCCAGTAGTGTCGACAGAGCACTGAAAGCTTTCTTT.

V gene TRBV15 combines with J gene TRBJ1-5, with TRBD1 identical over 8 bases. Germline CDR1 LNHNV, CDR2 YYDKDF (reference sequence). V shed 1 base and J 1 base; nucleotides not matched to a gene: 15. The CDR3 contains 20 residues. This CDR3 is CATSRGVRTGRVESNQPQHF. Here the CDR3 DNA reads TGTGCCACCAGCAGAGGGGTGAGGACAGGGAGGGTCGAGAGCAATCAGCCCCAGCATTTT. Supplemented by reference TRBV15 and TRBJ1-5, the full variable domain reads DAMVIQNPRYQVTQFGKPVTLSCSQTLNHNVMYWYQQKSSQAPKLLFHYYDKDFNNEADTPDNFQSRRPNTSFCFLDIRSPGLGDTAMYLCATSRGVRTGRVESNQPQHFGDGTRLSIL.

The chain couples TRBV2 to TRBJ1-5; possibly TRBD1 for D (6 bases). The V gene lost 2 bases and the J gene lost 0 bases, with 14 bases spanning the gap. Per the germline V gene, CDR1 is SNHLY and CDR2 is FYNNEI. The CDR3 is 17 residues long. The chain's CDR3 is CASSEWGRFGSNQPQHF. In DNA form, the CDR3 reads TGTGCCAGCAGTGAATGGGGGCGCTTTGGTAGCAATCAGCCCCAGCATTTT.

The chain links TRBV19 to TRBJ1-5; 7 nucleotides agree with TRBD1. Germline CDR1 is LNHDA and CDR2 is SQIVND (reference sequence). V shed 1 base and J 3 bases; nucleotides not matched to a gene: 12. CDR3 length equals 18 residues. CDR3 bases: TGTGCCAGTAGTATAGGTACTTTCAGGGGGAAGGTCAATCAGCCCCAGCATTTT. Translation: CASSIGTFRGKVNQPQHF. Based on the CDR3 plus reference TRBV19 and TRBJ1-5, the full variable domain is DGGITQSPKYLFRKEGQNVTLSCEQNLNHDAMYWYRQDPGQGLRLIYYSQIVNDFQKGDIAEGYSVSREKKESFPLTVTSAQKNPTAFYLCASSIGTFRGKVNQPQHFGDGTRLSIL.

Written as DNA, the CDR3 is TGTGCCAGCAGCGTAGTGGGGAGCGGGAGGGCCTACAATGAGCAGTTCTTC. This encodes CASSVVGSGRAYNEQFF. This sequence joins TRBV9 and TRBJ2-1; TRBD2 aligns across 10 bases. J lost 2 bases, V lost 0 bases, and 5 bases had no gene match. CDR3 length: 17 residues. In germline, CDR1 is SGDLS, CDR2 YYNGEE.

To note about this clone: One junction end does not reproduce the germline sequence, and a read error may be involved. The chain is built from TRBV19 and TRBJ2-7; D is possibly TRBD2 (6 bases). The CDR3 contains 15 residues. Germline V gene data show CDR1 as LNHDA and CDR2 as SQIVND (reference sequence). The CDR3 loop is CASSIVGGSSSEQYF. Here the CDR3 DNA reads TGTGCCAGTAGTATAGTTGGGGGGAGCTCCTCCGAGCAGTACTTC.